The 13 T cell receptor beta chains reported below all come from one sample, sequenced in a study of cytomegalovirus exposure and HLA in healthy donors (dated by TCRdb to 2017 to 2019). The method was the immunoSEQ multiplex PCR assay. The multiplex PCR relied on a mix of 60 forward primers for TCR Vbeta segments and 13 reverse primers for TCR Jbeta segments. TCRdb stores this immuneACCESS table with in-frame sequences only. Part of the clones is absent; in the studies checked, under half of the shortfall reflects unresolved V genes, and no reason is known for the rest. This sample lists 140,000 or so clones; around 70% were detected once. 2.1% of the sample is held by the ten biggest clonotypes. The sample was PBMCs. The receptor source for this set is a man between 40 and 49 years old in good health and CMV-seronegative.

The V gene is TRBV30, the J gene TRBJ1-1; D is undetermined. The V gene's germline CDR1 is GTSNPN and CDR2 SVGIG (reference sequence). CDR3 size: 12 residues. V was cut by 5 bases and J by 5 bases, with 12 bases left in between. The CDR3 coding sequence is TGTGCCTGGGGACCCGAGGGAACTGAAGCTTTCTTT. Amino acids: CAWGPEGTEAFF.

Written as DNA, the CDR3 is TGCGCCAGCAGCTTGTTTTTGGGAGGCACTAATGAAAAACTGTTTTTT. This translates into CASSLFLGGTNEKLFF. This chain connects TRBV5-1 to TRBJ1-4; unclear D gene. The V end lost 1 base, the J end lost 2 bases, and 12 bases lay between the germline ends. Germline CDR1 SGHRS, CDR2 YFSETQ. This CDR3 contains 16 residues.

This clone was recorded a few times. The chain joins TRBV6-1 to TRBJ2-2; D is unclear. In germline, CDR1 is MNHNS, CDR2 SASEGT. The CDR3 contains 14 residues. Trimming took off 6 bases at V and 4 bases at J, with 12 bases between the two ends. CDR3 DNA sequence: TGTGCCAGCAGAGATGGTCGAGGCACCGGGGAGCTGTTTTTT. Encoded protein: CASRDGRGTGELFF.

The rearrangement links TRBV23-1 to TRBJ2-7; TRBD1 agrees at 10 bases. TRBV23-1 is sorted into the ORF group, with uncertain function. The ends lost 11 bases at V and 6 bases at J; junction bases unmatched: 10. The CDR3 has 13 amino acids. The chain's CDR3 is CAPDRGTSREQYF. As DNA, the CDR3 is TGCGCCCCGGACAGGGGGACATCTCGCGAGCAGTACTTC.

This clone was seen a few times. The chain has TRBV25-1 and TRBJ1-1, with D uncertain. Germline V gene data show CDR1 as MGHDK and CDR2 as SYGVNS. The CDR3 is 14 amino acids. V lost 3 bases and J lost 8, with 16 bases in between. CDR3 sequence (DNA): TGTGCCAGCAGTGACGGGAGAACCCTTATAGAAGCTTTCTTT. Its translation: CASSDGRTLIEAFF.

The rearrangement uses TRBV7-7 and TRBJ2-5; D ambiguous. The CDR3 is made up of 14 amino acids. V was cut by 1 base and J by 2 bases, with 8 bases left in between. Germline CDR1 and CDR2: SSHAT and FNYEAQ (reference sequence). CDR3: CASSLVLTQETQYF. As DNA, the CDR3 is TGTGCCAGCAGCTTAGTACTGACTCAAGAGACCCAGTACTTC.

This clone was seen only once. V and J are TRBV7-9 and TRBJ2-1, with a tentative D call TRBD2 (5 bases). CDR3 length: 13 amino acids. V lost 0 bases to trimming and J lost 9 bases, with 9 bases between them. In germline, CDR1 is SEHNR, CDR2 FQNEAQ (reference sequence). The CDR3 loop is CASSLAREGEQFF. In DNA, the CDR3 is TGTGCCAGCAGCTTAGCGCGCGAGGGTGAGCAGTTCTTC.

This clone was found once. The rearrangement joins TRBV5-1 to TRBJ2-3; TRBD2 agrees at 10 bases. Unmatched junction bases numbered 7, after V lost 4 bases and J lost 5 bases. This CDR3 is built from 15 residues. The germline CDR1 and CDR2 sequences are SGHRS and YFSETQ. CDR3 loop: CASSQERGGLDTQYF. The CDR3 nucleotides read TGCGCCAGCAGCCAGGAGCGGGGGGGCCTAGATACGCAGTATTTT.

V gene TRBV7-6 combines with J gene TRBJ2-2; 11 bases are a match to TRBD2. In germline, CDR1 is SGHVS, CDR2 FNYEAQ. The CDR3 is 20 amino acids. The trim removed 1 base at V and 0 bases at J, leaving 10 bases unmatched. CDR3 residues: CASSLVRLAGKPSNTGELFF. The CDR3 nucleotides read TGTGCCAGCAGCTTAGTACGACTAGCGGGGAAACCCTCGAACACCGGGGAGCTGTTTTTT. Combining the CDR3 with reference TRBV7-6 and TRBJ2-2 gives the whole variable domain GAGVSQSPRYKVTKRGQDVALRCDPISGHVSLYWYRQALGQGPEFLTYFNYEAQQDKSGLPNDRFSAERPEGSISTLTIQRTEQRDSAMYRCASSLVRLAGKPSNTGELFFGEGSRLTVL.

This clone was recorded once. V is TRBV5-1 and J is TRBJ2-1; TRBD1 matches at 9 bases. Germline CDR1 SGHRS, CDR2 YFSETQ. J was trimmed by 1 base and V by 9 bases; bases with no gene match: 8. CDR3 length: 15 residues. CDR3 sequence: CATSQGASSYNEQFF. CDR3 DNA: TGCGCCACCTCACAGGGGGCGTCGTCCTACAATGAGCAGTTCTTC.

V gene TRBV6-1 combines with J gene TRBJ1-5; 8 bases align to TRBD1. Trimming cost V 6 bases and J 5 bases; bases outside gene matches: 3. The CDR3 length is 13 residues. The germline CDR1 and CDR2 sequences are MNHNS and SASEGT. The CDR3 nucleotides are TGTGCCAGCAGCTACAGGGGGGATCAGCCCCAGCATTTT. Amino acid sequence: CASSYRGDQPQHF.

The gene calls are TRBV30 and TRBJ2-7; 10 bases agree with TRBD1. The junction had 6 bases not matched to a gene; V was cut back by 4 bases and J by 3 bases. CDR3 size: 14 residues. The V gene's germline CDR1 is GTSNPN and CDR2 SVGIG (reference sequence). This CDR3 is CAWIKWDRGYEQYF. The CDR3 coding sequence is TGTGCCTGGATAAAGTGGGACAGGGGCTACGAGCAGTACTTC.

The genes are TRBV7-2 and TRBJ2-5, with D perhaps matching TRBD2 (5 bases). Germline CDR1 and CDR2: SGHTA and FQGNSA. There are 12 residues in the CDR3. V was clipped by 6 bases and J by 5 bases, with 10 bases between them. As DNA, the CDR3 is TGTGCCAGCAGGGGGAGTTGGGAGACCCAGTACTTC. Amino acid sequence: CASRGSWETQYF. Full variable domain (rest looked up from reference TRBV7-2 and TRBJ2-5): GAGVSQSPSNKVTEKGKDVELRCDPISGHTALYWYRQSLGQGLEFLIYFQGNSAPDKSGLPSDRFSAERTGGSVSTLTIQRTQQEDSAVYLCASRGSWETQYFGPGTRLLVL.